This is a list of T cell receptor beta chains from one sample in a study of T cells in Graves' hyperthyroidism and ophthalmopathy. TCRdb redid the calling of the multiplex PCR reads with MiXCR, one entry per CDR3 protein. In the table there are hundreds of thousands of distinct CDR3 sequences, over 35% of which are singletons. Sequenced sample: blood. The origin of the receptors is a man between 18 and 35 years old with Graves' hyperthyroidism. The conserved cysteine and the conserved F or W are not part of the CDR3 here. Each record gives: V gene, CDR3 length, CDR3 protein.

V: TRBV7-2; length: 13; CDR3: ASSPSTGPYQPQH
V: TRBV9; length: 10; CDR3: ASSVVGDTIY
V: TRBV19; length: 13; CDR3: ASSTRAGGSQPQH
V: TRBV20-1; length: 13; CDR3: SARKTGRIQETQY
V: TRBV12-3/TRBV12-4; length: 11; CDR3: ASGGHWTDTQY
V: TRBV5-1; length: 11; CDR3: ASSHTGGETQY
V: TRBV13; length: 12; CDR3: ASSLRTLQETQY
V: TRBV9; length: 12; CDR3: ASSPAGIWDGYT
V: TRBV10-3; length: 11; CDR3: AYMGDNPYEQY
V: TRBV2; length: 10; CDR3: ASSDWSNVLT
V: TRBV25-1; length: 12; CDR3: ASSLGTETSPLH
V: TRBV20-1; length: 11; CDR3: SAGTGDRYGYT
V: TRBV29-1; length: 10; CDR3: SVRGTSYEQY
V: TRBV7-2; length: 15; CDR3: ASSSNDRTWTSNVLT
V: TRBV6-6; length: 13; CDR3: ASSYEGSGGTEAF
V: TRBV29-1; length: 10; CDR3: SVTGDNSSLH
V: TRBV12-3/TRBV12-4; length: 13; CDR3: ASTPGPGRYSPLH
V: TRBV29-1; length: 14; CDR3: SASSGTGLVDYEQY
V: TRBV2; length: 13; CDR3: ASSEYTEANYGYT
V: TRBV7-6; length: 16; CDR3: ASSLAGLAGGLAYEQY
V: TRBV29-1; length: 12; CDR3: SVELAGGTYEQY
V: TRBV4-1; length: 14; CDR3: ASSQAVGTGAYEQY
V: TRBV6-1; length: 13; CDR3: ASMKRQGWTGELF
V: TRBV19; length: 13; CDR3: ASSIVTGLNTEAF
V: TRBV5-1; length: 14; CDR3: ASSPLAGSGANVLT
V: TRBV2; length: 14; CDR3: ASTTVVFSYNSPLH
V: TRBV5-1; length: 13; CDR3: ASSFQGKHNQPQH
V: TRBV2; length: 13; CDR3: ASSQDRAEGQPQH
V: TRBV2; length: 13; CDR3: ASSTRDSGANVLT
V: TRBV9; length: 13; CDR3: ASSPGQGTGDGYT
V: TRBV10-3; length: 12; CDR3: AISLGARGTEAF
V: TRBV12-3/TRBV12-4; length: 12; CDR3: ASAVGGSGNTIY
V: TRBV20-1; length: 11; CDR3: SARGGHNEKLF
V: TRBV19; length: 13; CDR3: ASSMGLAEVYEQY
V: TRBV6-1; length: 13; CDR3: ASRAVAGESYEQY
V: TRBV25-1; length: 13; CDR3: ASSEYAGGGETQH
V: TRBV20-1; length: 10; CDR3: SACSSGNTIY
V: TRBV29-1; length: 13; CDR3: SVEKGGVGTGELF
V: TRBV19; length: 13; CDR3: ASTLRPWGTGELF
V: TRBV4-1; length: 13; CDR3: ASGQPGQRNYGYT
V: TRBV29-1; length: 11; CDR3: SAETGTAIGYT
V: TRBV29-1; length: 12; CDR3: SVEDRGLGNTIY
V: TRBV2; length: 9; CDR3: ASSEEKSAF
V: TRBV20-1; length: 10; CDR3: SAKQINTEAF
V: TRBV7-9; length: 10; CDR3: ASSLGDGAQY
V: TRBV29-1; length: 11; CDR3: SGYGGQSPEAF
V: TRBV7-2; length: 12; CDR3: ASFSGASTDTQY
V: TRBV11-3; length: 13; CDR3: ASSSREQGYSPLH
V: TRBV7-2; length: 13; CDR3: ASSSLRRGGYEQY
V: TRBV7-6; length: 10; CDR3: ASSNPGSEQY
V: TRBV2; length: 12; CDR3: ASSEPLQGQPQH
V: TRBV7-9; length: 13; CDR3: ASSVGTDPSDTQY
V: TRBV5-1; length: 13; CDR3: ASSQPGQGDHPQH